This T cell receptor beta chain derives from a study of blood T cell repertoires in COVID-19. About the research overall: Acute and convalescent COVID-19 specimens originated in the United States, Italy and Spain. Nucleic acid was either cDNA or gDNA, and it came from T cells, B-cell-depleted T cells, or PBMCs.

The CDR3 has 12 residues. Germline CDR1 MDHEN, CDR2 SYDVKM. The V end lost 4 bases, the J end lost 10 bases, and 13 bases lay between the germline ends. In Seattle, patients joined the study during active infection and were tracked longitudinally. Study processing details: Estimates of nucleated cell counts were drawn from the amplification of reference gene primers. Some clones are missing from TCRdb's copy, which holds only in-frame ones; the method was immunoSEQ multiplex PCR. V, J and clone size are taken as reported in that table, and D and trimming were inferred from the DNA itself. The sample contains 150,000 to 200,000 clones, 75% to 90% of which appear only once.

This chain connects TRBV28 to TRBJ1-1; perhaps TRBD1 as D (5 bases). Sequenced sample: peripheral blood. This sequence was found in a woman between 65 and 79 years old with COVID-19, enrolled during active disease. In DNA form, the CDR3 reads TGTGCCAGCAGTTCCGGGACTCAAAGAGCTTTCTTT. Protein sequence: CASSSGTQRAFF. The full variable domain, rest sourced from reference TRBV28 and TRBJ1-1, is DVKVTQSSRYLVKRTGEKVFLECVQDMDHENMFWYRQDPGLGLRLIYFSYDVKMKEKGDIPEGYSVSREKKERFSLILESASTNQTSMYLCASSSGTQRAFFGQGTRLTVV.